The 25 T cell receptor beta chains below come from one sample, sequenced in a study of graft-versus-host responses after intestinal transplantation. Assay: immunoSEQ multiplex PCR; the TCRdb copy retains only in-frame clones and omits some. Of about 130,000 clones listed, 90% to 95% are singletons. Antigen specificity for these receptors is unknown. This sample comprised unstimulated CD4+ T cells sorted from spleen or lymph node cells, obtained before intestinal transplant. Every receptor here comes from a human donor who received an intestinal transplant.

V and J are TRBV6-6 and TRBJ1-6; D is undetermined. The CDR3 contains 13 residues. Germline assignment: CDR1 MNHNY and CDR2 SVGAGI (reference sequence). The ends were cut back, 2 bases at V and 9 bases at J, with 8 bases in the middle. This chain's CDR3 is CASSYSVGSPLHF. The DNA for the CDR3 is TGTGCCAGCAGTTACAGCGTCGGTTCACCCCTCCACTTT.

The count of this clone is one. The chain couples TRBV5-1 to TRBJ1-6; TRBD1 aligns across 7 bases. The germline gives CDR1 SGHRS, CDR2 YFSETQ. The V segment lost 1 base and the J segment 4 bases; nucleotides outside the gene matches: 5. The CDR3 is 16 amino acids. CDR3 sequence (DNA): TGCGCCAGCAGCTTGCGGGGGACAGAGTATAATTCACCCCTCCACTTT. It is translated as CASSLRGTEYNSPLHF.

V is TRBV7-9 and J is TRBJ1-1, with D hard to call. V shed 3 bases and J shed 1 base, with 9 bases lying between them. Germline assignment: CDR1 SEHNR and CDR2 FQNEAQ (reference sequence). CDR3 size: 14 residues. This chain's CDR3 is CASSFPWQNTEAFF. The CDR3 region has the DNA TGTGCCAGCAGCTTCCCTTGGCAGAACACTGAAGCTTTCTTT.

The J gene is TRBJ2-2, the V gene TRBV5-6; D unresolved. V was trimmed by 5 bases and J by 0 bases, leaving 8 bases between them. The CDR3 contains 14 residues. Germline loops: CDR1 SGHDT, CDR2 YYEEEE. CDR3 DNA sequence: TGTGCCAGCAGACGTACCCCGAACACCGGGGAGCTGTTTTTT. Its protein is CASRRTPNTGELFF.

V is TRBV6-5 and J is TRBJ2-7; D gene unclear. The V gene lost 5 bases and the J gene lost 3 bases, with 5 bases spanning the gap. CDR1 is MNHEY and CDR2 is SVGAGI in the germline V gene. This CDR3 spans 11 amino acids. CDR3 sequence (DNA): TGTGCCAGCAGTAGAGACTACGAGCAGTACTTC. Protein sequence: CASSRDYEQYF.

The rearrangement links TRBV2 to TRBJ1-5; tentatively, D is TRBD1 (5 bases). This CDR3 is 14 amino acids long. Germline CDR1 SNHLY, CDR2 FYNNEI. V was shortened by 4 bases and J by 4 bases, with 11 bases between the two germline ends. CDR3: CASSGWTSNQPQHF. The CDR3 coding sequence is TGTGCCAGCAGTGGATGGACATCTAATCAGCCCCAGCATTTT.

This clone was seen only a few times. The chain recombines TRBV11-3 with TRBJ1-2; 7 bases match TRBD1. Looked up from germline, CDR1 is SGHNT and CDR2 is YENEEA. CDR3 size: 14 residues. Unmatched junction bases numbered 1, after V lost 1 base and J lost 2 bases. The CDR3 DNA follows: TGTGCCAGCAGCTTAGCGACAGGGAACTATGGCTACACCTTC. This translates into CASSLATGNYGYTF.

The rearrangement uses TRBV19 and TRBJ2-1; tentatively, D is TRBD1 (5 bases). CDR1 LNHDA and CDR2 SQIVND come from the germline V gene (reference sequence). The CDR3 has 12 residues. V was pared by 6 bases and J by 4 bases, with 7 bases between. The CDR3 nucleotides read TGTGCCAGTAGCCGACAGTACAATGAGCAGTTCTTC. This codes for CASSRQYNEQFF. Full variable domain (missing parts from reference TRBV19 and TRBJ2-1): DGGITQSPKYLFRKEGQNVTLSCEQNLNHDAMYWYRQDPGQGLRLIYYSQIVNDFQKGDIAEGYSVSREKKESFPLTVTSAQKNPTAFYLCASSRQYNEQFFGPGTRLTVL.

The V and J genes are TRBV10-3 and TRBJ2-2; TRBD1 matches 9 bases. Germline V gene lookup returns CDR1 ENHRY and CDR2 SYGVKD. The CDR3 contains 17 residues. The ends lost 5 bases at V and 6 bases at J; junction bases unmatched: 13. The CDR3 reads CAISKAFTGGAAGELFF. The CDR3 DNA reads as TGTGCCATCAGTAAGGCCTTTACAGGGGGCGCAGCCGGGGAGCTGTTTTTT.

The sample holds one count of this clone. The CDR3 is CASSFGPGLSGDTQYF. The CDR3, as DNA: TGTGCCAGCAGTTTCGGCCCAGGGTTGTCGGGAGATACGCAGTATTTT. This chain uses TRBV27 with TRBJ2-3; D possibly corresponds to TRBD1 (5 bases). The germline V gene has CDR1 MNHEY and CDR2 SMNVEV (reference sequence). Trimming removed 3 bases at V and 5 bases at J, with 18 bases between. The CDR3 loop spans 16 amino acids.

The chain carries TRBV7-8 and TRBJ2-1; no definite D call. Germline V gene sequence: CDR1 SGHVS, CDR2 FQNEAQ. The CDR3 is 14 amino acids. V shed 1 base and J shed 3 bases, with 7 bases lying between them. CDR3 loop: CASSLESYYNEQFF. CDR3 DNA sequence: TGTGCCAGCAGCTTAGAATCGTACTACAATGAGCAGTTCTTC. The full variable domain, completed using reference TRBV7-8 and TRBJ2-1, is GAGVSQSPRYKVAKRGQDVALRCDPISGHVSLFWYQQALGQGPEFLTYFQNEAQLDKSGLPSDRFFAERPEGSVSTLKIQRTQQEDSAVYLCASSLESYYNEQFFGPGTRLTVL.

The chain joins TRBV7-9 to TRBJ1-1, with D unclear. Per germline, CDR1 SEHNR and CDR2 FQNEAQ (reference sequence). V was clipped by 2 bases and J by 0 bases, with 7 bases between them. The CDR3 extends over 14 amino acids. The CDR3 DNA reads TGTGCCAGCAGCTTATCACTACTGAACACTGAAGCTTTCTTT. Translating it yields CASSLSLLNTEAFF.

The chain links TRBV5-1 to TRBJ1-1; tentatively, D is TRBD1 (5 bases). The V gene's germline CDR1 is SGHRS and CDR2 YFSETQ. The CDR3 contains 15 residues. V lost 4 bases to trimming and J lost 0 bases, with 13 bases between them. The CDR3 protein is CASSLGQGMNTEAFF. In DNA, the CDR3 is TGCGCCAGCAGCCTGGGGCAGGGTATGAACACTGAAGCTTTCTTT.

The CDR3: CASSPGDTEAFF. The DNA of the CDR3 is TGCGCCAGCAGCCCAGGGGACACTGAAGCTTTCTTT. This chain connects TRBV5-1 to TRBJ1-1, with D tentatively TRBD1 (6 bases). The CDR3 is 12 residues long. The V gene lost 4 bases and the J gene lost 3 bases, with 7 bases spanning the gap. CDR1 and CDR2 (germline): SGHRS, YFSETQ.

This chain connects TRBV7-9 to TRBJ1-2; D is ambiguous. Germline values: CDR1 SEHNR, CDR2 FQNEAQ (reference sequence). V was clipped by 5 bases and J by 4 bases, with 17 bases between them. The CDR3 length is 15 residues. This CDR3 is CASSDEPRRLYGYTF. The CDR3 nucleotides read TGTGCCAGCAGCGACGAACCCCGACGGCTCTATGGCTACACCTTC.

J is TRBJ2-5 and V is TRBV18; the match to TRBD2 covers 9 bases. CDR3 size: 15 residues. Germline-derived CDR1 and CDR2 are KGHSH and LQKENI. Germline trimming cut 6 bases from V and 5 bases from J; bases unmatched to any gene: 10. In nucleotides, the CDR3 is TGTGCCAGCTCGCAAGCGGGGGGCCTTCTGGAGACCCAGTACTTC. It yields the protein CASSQAGGLLETQYF.

The CDR3 region has the DNA TGTGCCAGCAGCTCTAATTTACAGGAAGCTTTCTTT. As protein: CASSSNLQEAFF. This chain joins TRBV7-9 and TRBJ1-1; D ambiguous. The CDR3 is 12 amino acids. The ends were cut back, 4 bases at V and 8 bases at J, with 11 bases in the middle. Germline CDR1 SEHNR, CDR2 FQNEAQ (reference sequence).

The rearrangement uses TRBV27 and TRBJ2-7; 12 nucleotides match TRBD2. CDR3 size: 18 residues. The V gene end was trimmed by 1 base and the J gene end by 0 bases; junction bases not matched to a gene: 7. Per germline, CDR1 MNHEY and CDR2 SMNVEV (reference sequence). The CDR3 nucleotides read TGTGCCAGCAGTTTATTGGCTAGCGGGGGGGCGTTCTCCTACGAGCAGTACTTC. It is translated as CASSLLASGGAFSYEQYF.

The rearrangement joins TRBV21-1 to TRBJ2-3; TRBD2 is the table's D call and was not checked against the DNA. TRBV21-1 is annotated as a pseudogene. The CDR3 consists of 17 residues. The CDR3 here is CASSKVGRGPRTDTQYF. The CDR3 DNA follows: TGTGCCAGCAGCAAAGTAGGGCGGGGGCCTAGAACAGATACGCAGTATTTT.

The rearrangement joins TRBV5-6 to TRBJ2-5; TRBD1 agrees at 7 bases. The CDR3 length is 15 residues. Trimming removed 0 bases from V and 4 bases from J; junction bases left unmatched: 6. Looked up from germline, CDR1 is SGHDT and CDR2 is YYEEEE. Here the CDR3 DNA reads TGTGCCAGCAGCTTGGAGCGGACAGGAGGAGAGACCCAGTACTTC. Amino acid sequence: CASSLERTGGETQYF.

The chain joins TRBV19 to TRBJ1-2; 7 nucleotides line up with TRBD1. In germline, CDR1 is LNHDA, CDR2 SQIVND (reference sequence). Losses at the gene ends were 3 bases for V and 2 bases for J; bases not matched to a gene: 3. CDR3 length: 14 amino acids. CDR3 protein: CASSMQGENYGYTF. The DNA for the CDR3 is TGTGCCAGTAGTATGCAGGGGGAAAACTATGGCTACACCTTC.

The chain combines TRBV7-2 with TRBJ1-5; no clear D gene. The CDR3 has 16 residues. With 1 base removed from V and 2 bases from J, the gap between germline ends came to 12 bases. Germline V gene sequence: CDR1 SGHTA, CDR2 FQGNSA. DNA for the CDR3: TGTGCCAGCAGCTTAGTGGGTACACGGGGCAATCAGCCCCAGCATTTT. Its translation: CASSLVGTRGNQPQHF.

The rearrangement joins TRBV4-1 to TRBJ2-2; D might be TRBD2 (5 bases). CDR3 size: 16 residues. The V gene lost 6 bases and the J gene lost 5 bases, with 19 bases spanning the gap. Germline CDR1 is MGHRA and CDR2 is YSYEKL. This CDR3 is CASSRLISERTGELFF. Here the CDR3 DNA reads TGCGCCAGCAGTCGACTAATCTCGGAGCGGACCGGGGAGCTGTTTTTT.

V usage is TRBV9 and J usage is TRBJ1-2; 8 bases are shared with TRBD1. The CDR3 is made up of 18 amino acids. Unmatched junction bases numbered 10, after V lost 0 bases and J lost 0 bases. Germline V lookup: CDR1 SGDLS, CDR2 YYNGEE. This CDR3 is CASSVGAGGDLSNYGYTF. CDR3 nucleotides: TGTGCCAGCAGCGTAGGCGCAGGGGGCGATCTGTCTAACTATGGCTACACCTTC.

This clone is a singleton in its sample. The rearrangement links TRBV7-9 to TRBJ2-3, with D possibly TRBD2 on 5 matching bases. V shed 1 base and J shed 5 bases, with 16 bases lying between them. Germline CDR1 reads SEHNR; CDR2 reads FQNEAQ (reference sequence). This CDR3 has 16 residues. The CDR3 region has the DNA TGTGCCAGCAGCTTAGGTCCGGACTTAGATGGAGATACGCAGTATTTT. Protein product: CASSLGPDLDGDTQYF.